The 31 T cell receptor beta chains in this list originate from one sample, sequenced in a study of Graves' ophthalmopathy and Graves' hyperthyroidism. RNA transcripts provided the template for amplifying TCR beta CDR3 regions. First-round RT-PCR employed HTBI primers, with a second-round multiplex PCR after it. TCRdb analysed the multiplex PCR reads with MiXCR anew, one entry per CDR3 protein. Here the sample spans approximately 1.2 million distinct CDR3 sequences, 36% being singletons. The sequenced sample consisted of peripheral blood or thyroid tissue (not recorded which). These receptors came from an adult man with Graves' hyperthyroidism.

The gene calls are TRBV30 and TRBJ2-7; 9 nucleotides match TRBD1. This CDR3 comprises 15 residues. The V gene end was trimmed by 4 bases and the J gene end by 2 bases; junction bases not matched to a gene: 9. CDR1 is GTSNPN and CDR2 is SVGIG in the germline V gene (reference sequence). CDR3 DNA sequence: TGTGCCTGGATCCTTCGGGACAGGGTCCCCTACGAGCAGTACTTC. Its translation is CAWILRDRVPYEQYF.

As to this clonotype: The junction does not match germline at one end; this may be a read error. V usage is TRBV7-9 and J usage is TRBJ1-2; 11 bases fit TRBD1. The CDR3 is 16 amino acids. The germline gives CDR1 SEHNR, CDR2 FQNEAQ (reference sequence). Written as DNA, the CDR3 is TGCGCCAGCAGCCAAGAGGGGACAGGGGGTTTTTTCGGCTACACCTTC. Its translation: CASSQEGTGGFFGYTF.

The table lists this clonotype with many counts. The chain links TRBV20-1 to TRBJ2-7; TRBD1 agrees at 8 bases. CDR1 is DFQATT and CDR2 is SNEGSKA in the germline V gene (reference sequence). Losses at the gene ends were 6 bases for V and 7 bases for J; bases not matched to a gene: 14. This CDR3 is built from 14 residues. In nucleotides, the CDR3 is TGCAGTGCCAGGACAGGGTCAACCTTCGGGGAGCAGTACTTC. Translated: CSARTGSTFGEQYF.

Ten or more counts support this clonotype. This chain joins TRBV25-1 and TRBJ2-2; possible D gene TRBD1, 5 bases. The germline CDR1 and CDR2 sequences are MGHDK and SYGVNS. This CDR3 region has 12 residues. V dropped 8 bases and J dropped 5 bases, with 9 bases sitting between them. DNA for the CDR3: TGTGCCAGCGGGCAGGGAACCGGGGAGCTGTTTTTT. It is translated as CASGQGTGELFF.

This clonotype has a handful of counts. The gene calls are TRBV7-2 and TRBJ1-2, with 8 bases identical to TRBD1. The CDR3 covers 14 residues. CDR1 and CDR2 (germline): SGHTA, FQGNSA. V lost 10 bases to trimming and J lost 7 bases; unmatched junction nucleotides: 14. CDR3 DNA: TGTGCCATCCCCCCGTCGGGACAGGTTGGTGGCTACACCTTC. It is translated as CAIPPSGQVGGYTF.

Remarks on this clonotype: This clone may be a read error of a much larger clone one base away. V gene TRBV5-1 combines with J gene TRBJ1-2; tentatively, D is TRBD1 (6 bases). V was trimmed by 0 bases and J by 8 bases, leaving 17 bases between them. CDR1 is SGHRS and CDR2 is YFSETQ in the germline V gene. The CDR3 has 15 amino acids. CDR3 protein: CASSLEARGAGGYTF. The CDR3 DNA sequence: TGCGCCAGCAGCTTGGAAGCACGGGGGGCCGGGGGCTACACCTTC.

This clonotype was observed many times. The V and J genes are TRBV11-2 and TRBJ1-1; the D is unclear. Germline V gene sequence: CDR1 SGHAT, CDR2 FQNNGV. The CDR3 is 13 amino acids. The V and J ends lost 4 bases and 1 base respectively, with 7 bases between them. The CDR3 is CASSYNQNTEAFF. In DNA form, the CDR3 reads TGTGCCAGCAGCTACAACCAGAACACTGAAGCTTTCTTT.

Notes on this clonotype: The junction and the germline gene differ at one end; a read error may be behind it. CDR3 sequence reads: CASNLQGSHQPQHF. The CDR3 DNA sequence: TGTGCCAGTAACCTACAGGGGAGTCATCAGCCCCAGCACTTT. The rearrangement links TRBV19 to TRBJ1-5, with 7 bases matching TRBD1. The CDR3 consists of 14 residues. Germline loops: CDR1 LNHDA, CDR2 SQIVND (reference sequence).

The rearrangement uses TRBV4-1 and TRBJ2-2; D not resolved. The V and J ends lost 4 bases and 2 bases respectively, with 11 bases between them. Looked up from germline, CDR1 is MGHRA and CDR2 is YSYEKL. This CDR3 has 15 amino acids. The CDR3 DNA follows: TGCGCCAGCAGCCCCATGGACGGAAACACCGGGGAGCTGTTTTTT. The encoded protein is CASSPMDGNTGELFF.

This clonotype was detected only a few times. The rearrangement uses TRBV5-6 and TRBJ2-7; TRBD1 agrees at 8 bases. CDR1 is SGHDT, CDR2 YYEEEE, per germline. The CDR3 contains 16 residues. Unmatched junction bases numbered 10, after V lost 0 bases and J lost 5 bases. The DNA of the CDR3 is TGTGCCAGCAGCTTGGCGGGGACAGGCGGGTACCACGAGCAGTACTTC. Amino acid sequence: CASSLAGTGGYHEQYF.

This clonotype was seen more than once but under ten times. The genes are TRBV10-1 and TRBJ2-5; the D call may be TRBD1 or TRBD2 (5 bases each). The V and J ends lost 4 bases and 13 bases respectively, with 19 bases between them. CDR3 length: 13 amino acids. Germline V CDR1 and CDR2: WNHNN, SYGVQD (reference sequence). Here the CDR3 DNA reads TGCGCCAGCAGTGGTGGAACCGGGACGCCTATGTACTTC. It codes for CASSGGTGTPMYF.

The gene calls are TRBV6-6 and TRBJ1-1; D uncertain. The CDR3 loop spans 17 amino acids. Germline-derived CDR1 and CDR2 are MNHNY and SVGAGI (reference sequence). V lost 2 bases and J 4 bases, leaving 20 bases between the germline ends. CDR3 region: CASSYQTTMQRITEAFF. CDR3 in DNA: TGTGCCAGCAGTTACCAGACTACTATGCAAAGAATCACTGAAGCTTTCTTT.

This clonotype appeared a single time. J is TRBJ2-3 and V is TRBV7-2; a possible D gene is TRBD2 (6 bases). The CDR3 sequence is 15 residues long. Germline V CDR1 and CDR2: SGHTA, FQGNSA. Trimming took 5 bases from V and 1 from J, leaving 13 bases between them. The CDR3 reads CASSDSAGRTDTQYF. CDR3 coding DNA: TGTGCCAGCAGCGACTCGGCGGGGCGCACAGATACGCAGTATTTT.

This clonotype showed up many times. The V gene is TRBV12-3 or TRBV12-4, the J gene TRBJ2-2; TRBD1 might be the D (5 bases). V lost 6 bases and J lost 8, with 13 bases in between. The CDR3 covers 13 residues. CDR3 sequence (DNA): TGTGCCAGCAGCCTACAGGTTCCGGGGGAGCTGTTTTTT. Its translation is CASSLQVPGELFF.

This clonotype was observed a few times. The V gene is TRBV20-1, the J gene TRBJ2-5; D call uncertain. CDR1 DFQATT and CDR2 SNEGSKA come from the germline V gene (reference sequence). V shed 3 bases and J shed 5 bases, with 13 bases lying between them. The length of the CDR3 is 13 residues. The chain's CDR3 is CSASIRGLETQYF. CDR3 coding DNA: TGCAGTGCTAGTATCCGCGGCCTGGAGACCCAGTACTTC.

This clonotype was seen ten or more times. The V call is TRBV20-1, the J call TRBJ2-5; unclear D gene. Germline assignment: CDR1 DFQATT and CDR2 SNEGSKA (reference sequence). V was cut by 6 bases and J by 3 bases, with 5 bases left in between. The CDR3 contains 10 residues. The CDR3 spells CSASKETQYF. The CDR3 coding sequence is TGCAGTGCCAGCAAAGAGACCCAGTACTTC.

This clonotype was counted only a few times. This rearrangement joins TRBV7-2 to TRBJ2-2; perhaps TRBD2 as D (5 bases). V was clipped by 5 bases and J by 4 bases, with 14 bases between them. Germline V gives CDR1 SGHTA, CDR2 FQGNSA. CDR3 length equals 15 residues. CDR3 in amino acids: CASSQTRGFTGELFF. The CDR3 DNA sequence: TGTGCCAGCAGCCAAACCCGGGGTTTCACCGGGGAGCTGTTTTTT.

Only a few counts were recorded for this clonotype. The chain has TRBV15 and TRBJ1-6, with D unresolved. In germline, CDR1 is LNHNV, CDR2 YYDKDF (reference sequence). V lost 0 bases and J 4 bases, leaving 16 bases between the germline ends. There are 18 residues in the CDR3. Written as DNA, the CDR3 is TGTGCCACCAGCAGAGATCTTGGGCAGCTCCATTATAATTCACCCCTCCACTTT. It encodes CATSRDLGQLHYNSPLHF.

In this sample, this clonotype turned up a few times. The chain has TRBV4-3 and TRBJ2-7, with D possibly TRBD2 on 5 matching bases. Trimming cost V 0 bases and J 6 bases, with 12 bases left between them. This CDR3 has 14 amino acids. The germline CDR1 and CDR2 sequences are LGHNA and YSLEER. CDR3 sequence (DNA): TGCGCCAGCAGCCAAGATTGGCTAGCTGGCGAGCAGTACTTC. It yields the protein CASSQDWLAGEQYF.

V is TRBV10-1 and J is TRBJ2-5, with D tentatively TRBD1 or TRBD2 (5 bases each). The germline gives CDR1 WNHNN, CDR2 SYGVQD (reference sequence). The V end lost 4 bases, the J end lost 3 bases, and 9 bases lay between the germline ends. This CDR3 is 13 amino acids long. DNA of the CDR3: TGCGCCAGCAGTGGAGGGGTTAAAGAGACCCAGTACTTC. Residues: CASSGGVKETQYF.

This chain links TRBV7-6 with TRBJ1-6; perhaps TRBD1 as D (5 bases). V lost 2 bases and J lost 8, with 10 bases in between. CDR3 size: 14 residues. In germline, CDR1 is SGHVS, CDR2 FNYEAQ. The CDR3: CASSLWAQDSPLHF. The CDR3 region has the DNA TGTGCCAGCAGCTTATGGGCACAGGATTCACCCCTCCACTTT.

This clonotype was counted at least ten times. CDR3 bases: TGCAGTGCTAGATCAACAACGAACACTGAAGCTTTCTTT. Translated: CSARSTTNTEAFF. The J gene is TRBJ1-1, the V gene TRBV20-1; no definite D call. CDR3 length: 13 residues. Germline CDR1 DFQATT, CDR2 SNEGSKA (reference sequence). With 2 bases removed from V and 1 base from J, the gap between germline ends came to 8 bases.

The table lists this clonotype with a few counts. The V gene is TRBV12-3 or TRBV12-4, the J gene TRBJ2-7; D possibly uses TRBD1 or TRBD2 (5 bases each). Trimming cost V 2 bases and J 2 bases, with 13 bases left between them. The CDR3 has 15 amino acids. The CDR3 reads CASSLKAGTTYEQYF. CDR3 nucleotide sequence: TGTGCCAGCAGTTTAAAGGCAGGGACGACCTACGAGCAGTACTTC.

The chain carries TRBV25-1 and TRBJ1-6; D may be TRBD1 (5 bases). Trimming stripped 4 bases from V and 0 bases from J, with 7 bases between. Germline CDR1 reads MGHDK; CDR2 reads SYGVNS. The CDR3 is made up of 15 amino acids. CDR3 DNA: TGTGCCAGCAGTGTAGGGGTCTCCTATAATTCACCCCTCCACTTT. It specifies CASSVGVSYNSPLHF. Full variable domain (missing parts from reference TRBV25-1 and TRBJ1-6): EADIYQTPRYLVIGTGKKITLECSQTMGHDKMYWYQQDPGMELHLIHYSYGVNSTEKGDLSSESTVSRIRTEHFPLTLESARPSHTSQYLCASSVGVSYNSPLHFGNGTRLTVT.

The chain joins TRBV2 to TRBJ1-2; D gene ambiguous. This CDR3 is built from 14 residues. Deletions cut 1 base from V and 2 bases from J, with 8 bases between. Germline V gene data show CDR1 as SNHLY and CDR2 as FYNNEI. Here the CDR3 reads CASSEGTVNYGYTF. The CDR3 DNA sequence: TGTGCCAGCAGTGAAGGGACTGTAAACTATGGCTACACCTTC.

The CDR3: CASSQEGPGGGAYEQYF. The CDR3 nucleotides read TGCGCCAGCAGCCAAGAAGGACCTGGCGGGGGGGCCTACGAGCAGTACTTC. The chain carries TRBV4-3 and TRBJ2-7; TRBD2 aligns across 9 bases. The CDR3 totals 17 residues. Trimming took 0 bases from V and 2 from J; bases not matched to a gene: 8. Per germline, CDR1 LGHNA and CDR2 YSLEER.

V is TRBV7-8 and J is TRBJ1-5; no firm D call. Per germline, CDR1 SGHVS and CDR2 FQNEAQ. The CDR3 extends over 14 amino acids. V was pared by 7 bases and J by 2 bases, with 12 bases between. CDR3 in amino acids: CASIEGRGNQPQHF. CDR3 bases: TGTGCCAGCATCGAGGGAAGAGGCAATCAGCCCCAGCATTTT.

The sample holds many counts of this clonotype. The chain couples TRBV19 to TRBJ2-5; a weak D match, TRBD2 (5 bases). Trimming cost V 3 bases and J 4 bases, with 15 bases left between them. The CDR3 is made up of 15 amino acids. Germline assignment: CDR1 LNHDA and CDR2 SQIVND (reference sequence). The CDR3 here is CASSITSGNGETQYF. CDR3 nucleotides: TGTGCCAGTAGTATTACGTCGGGGAATGGAGAGACCCAGTACTTC.

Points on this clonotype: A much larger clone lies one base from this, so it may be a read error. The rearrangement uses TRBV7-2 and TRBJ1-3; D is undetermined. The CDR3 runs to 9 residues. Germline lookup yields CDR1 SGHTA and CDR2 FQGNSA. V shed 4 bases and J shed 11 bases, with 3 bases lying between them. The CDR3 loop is CASSSPIYF. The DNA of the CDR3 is TGTGCCAGCAGCTCCCCCATATATTTT.

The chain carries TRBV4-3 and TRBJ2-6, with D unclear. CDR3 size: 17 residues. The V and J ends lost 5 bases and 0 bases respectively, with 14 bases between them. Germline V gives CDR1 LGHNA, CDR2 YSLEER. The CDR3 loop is CASSREGGASGANVLTF. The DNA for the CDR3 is TGCGCCAGCAGCAGAGAAGGCGGAGCCTCTGGGGCCAACGTCCTGACTTTC.

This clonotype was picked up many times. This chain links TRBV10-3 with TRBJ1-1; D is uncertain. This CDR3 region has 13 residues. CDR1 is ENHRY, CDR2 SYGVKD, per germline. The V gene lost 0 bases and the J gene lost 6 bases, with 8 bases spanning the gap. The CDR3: CAISESRTSEAFF. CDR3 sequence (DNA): TGTGCCATCAGTGAGTCGCGGACCTCTGAAGCTTTCTTT.